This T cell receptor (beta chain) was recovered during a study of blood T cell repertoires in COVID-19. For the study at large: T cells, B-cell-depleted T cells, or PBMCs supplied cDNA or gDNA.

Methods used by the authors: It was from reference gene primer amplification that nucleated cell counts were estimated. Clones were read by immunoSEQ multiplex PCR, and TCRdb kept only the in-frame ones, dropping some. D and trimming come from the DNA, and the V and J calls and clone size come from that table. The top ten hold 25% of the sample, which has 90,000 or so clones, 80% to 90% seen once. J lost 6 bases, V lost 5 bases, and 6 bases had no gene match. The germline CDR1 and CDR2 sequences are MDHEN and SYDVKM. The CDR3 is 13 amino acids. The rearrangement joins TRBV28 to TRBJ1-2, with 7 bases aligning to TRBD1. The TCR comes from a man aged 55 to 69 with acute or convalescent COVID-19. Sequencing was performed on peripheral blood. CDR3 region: CASSDITGDGYTF. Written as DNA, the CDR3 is TGTGCCAGCAGTGATATAACAGGGGATGGCTACACCTTC.